Following are 9 T cell receptor beta chains from one sample sequenced in a study of blood T cells in healthy people across ages. The use of a sample-barcoded 5' primer and a J-beta primer mix characterized a second PCR of about 7 to 12 cycles. One entry per CDR3 protein results from TCRdb running MiXCR on the 5' RACE reads. The data show about 2 million distinct CDR3 sequences, approximately 50% seen once. Sequenced: blood. These receptors were taken from a woman in her thirties or forties in good health.

The rearrangement links TRBV4-1 to TRBJ2-1, with 7 bases identical to TRBD2. V was clipped by 0 bases and J by 8 bases; unmatched bases: 7. In germline, CDR1 is MGHRA, CDR2 YSYEKL. The length of the CDR3 is 15 residues. CDR3 DNA: TGCGCCAGCAGCCAAGATACGCGGGGGAGGGATGAGCAGTTCTTC. As protein: CASSQDTRGRDEQFF.

This clonotype was detected a few times. The chain has TRBV28 and TRBJ1-2; TRBD1 matches at 10 bases. Germline V lookup: CDR1 MDHEN, CDR2 SYDVKM. With 5 bases clipped from V and 6 bases from J, the junction kept 6 bases outside the gene matches. The CDR3 extends over 14 amino acids. The DNA for the CDR3 is TGTGCCAGCAGTCCGGGACAGGGGTGGAATGGCTACACCTTC. Encoded protein: CASSPGQGWNGYTF.

The V and J genes are TRBV24-1 and TRBJ2-1; 7 bases align to TRBD1. Germline values: CDR1 KGHDR, CDR2 SFDVKD. CDR3 length: 16 residues. The V gene end was trimmed by 4 bases and the J gene end by 2 bases; junction bases not matched to a gene: 7. DNA of the CDR3: TGTGCCACCAGTGACCCCGGGACAGAGACCTACAATGAGCAGTTCTTC. It specifies CATSDPGTETYNEQFF.

The V gene is TRBV9, the J gene TRBJ2-1; tentatively, D is TRBD1 or TRBD2 (5 bases each). The germline gives CDR1 SGDLS, CDR2 YYNGEE. This CDR3 comprises 15 residues. V was pared by 0 bases and J by 4 bases, with 11 bases between. The CDR3 coding sequence is TGTGCCAGCAGCGTAGCGAGGGGTTTGTACAATGAGCAGTTCTTC. Residues: CASSVARGLYNEQFF.

This clonotype was seen a few times. The CDR3 DNA is TGTGCCAGCTCACCACGTCCCACGCCCAGTGAGCAGTTCTTC. As protein: CASSPRPTPSEQFF. The V call is TRBV18, the J call TRBJ2-1; D is ambiguous. Trimming removed 1 base at V and 9 bases at J, with 13 bases between. Germline CDR1 reads KGHSH; CDR2 reads LQKENI. The CDR3 runs to 14 residues.

This chain connects TRBV29-1 to TRBJ1-2; no definite D call. Trimming removed 4 bases at V and 2 bases at J, with 11 bases between. Germline V lookup: CDR1 SQVTM, CDR2 ANQGSEA. CDR3 length: 13 amino acids. In nucleotides, the CDR3 is TGCAGCGTTGCTGGGCAGGAGAACTATGGCTACACCTTC. It specifies CSVAGQENYGYTF.

Concerning this clonotype: A junction end diverges from the germline sequence, so it may reflect a read error. The V call is TRBV20-1, the J call TRBJ2-7; TRBD2 agrees at 8 bases. This CDR3 has 14 amino acids. Germline CDR1 and CDR2: DFQATT and SNEGSKA (reference sequence). The DNA of the CDR3 is TGCAGTACTAGTGACCGGGGGGGGCGTTACGAGCAGTACTTC. Translating gives CSTSDRGGRYEQYF.

This clonotype was counted a few times. The rearrangement joins TRBV6-5 to TRBJ1-2, with a tentative D call TRBD1 (5 bases). This CDR3 region has 15 residues. The germline V and J ends were trimmed by 0 bases and 4 bases, with 12 bases remaining between them. Germline-derived CDR1 and CDR2 are MNHEY and SVGAGI. CDR3 region: CASSYSDSLGYGYTF. CDR3 DNA: TGTGCCAGCAGTTACTCCGACAGTTTAGGCTATGGCTACACCTTC.

In DNA form, the CDR3 reads TGTGCCAGCAGCTTAGTCCAGTTCCAAGAGACCCAGTACTTC. It translates to CASSLVQFQETQYF. V gene TRBV7-9 combines with J gene TRBJ2-5, with D unclear. CDR3 length: 14 residues. The germline V and J ends were trimmed by 1 base and 1 base, with 7 bases remaining between them. In germline, CDR1 is SEHNR, CDR2 FQNEAQ (reference sequence).